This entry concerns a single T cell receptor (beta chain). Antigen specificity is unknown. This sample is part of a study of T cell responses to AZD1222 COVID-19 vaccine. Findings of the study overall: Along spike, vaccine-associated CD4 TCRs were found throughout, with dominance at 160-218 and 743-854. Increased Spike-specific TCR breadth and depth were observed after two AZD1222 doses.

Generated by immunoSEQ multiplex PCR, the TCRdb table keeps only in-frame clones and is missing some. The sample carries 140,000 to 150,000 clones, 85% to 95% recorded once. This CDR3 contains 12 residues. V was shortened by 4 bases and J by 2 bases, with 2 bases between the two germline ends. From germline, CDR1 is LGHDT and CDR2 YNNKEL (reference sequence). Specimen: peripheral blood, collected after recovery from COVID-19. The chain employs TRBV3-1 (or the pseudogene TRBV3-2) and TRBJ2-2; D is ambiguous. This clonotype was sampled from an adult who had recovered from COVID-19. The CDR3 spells CASSLNTGELFF. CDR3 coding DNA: TGTGCCAGCAGCCTAAACACCGGGGAGCTGTTTTTT.